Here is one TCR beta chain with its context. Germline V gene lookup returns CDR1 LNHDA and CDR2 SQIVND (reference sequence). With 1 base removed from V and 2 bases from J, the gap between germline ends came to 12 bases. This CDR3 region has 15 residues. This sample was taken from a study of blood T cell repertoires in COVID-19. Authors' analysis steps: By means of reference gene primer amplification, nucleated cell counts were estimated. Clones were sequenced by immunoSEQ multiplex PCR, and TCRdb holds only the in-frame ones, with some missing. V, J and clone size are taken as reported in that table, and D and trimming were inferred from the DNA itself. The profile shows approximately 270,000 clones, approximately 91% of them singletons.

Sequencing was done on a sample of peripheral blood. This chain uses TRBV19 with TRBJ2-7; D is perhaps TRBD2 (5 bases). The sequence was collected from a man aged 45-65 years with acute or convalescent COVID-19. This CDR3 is CASSIGEGAAYEQYF. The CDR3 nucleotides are TGTGCCAGTAGTATAGGAGAGGGTGCAGCCTACGAGCAGTACTTC.